A selection of T cell receptor beta chains follows, all from one sample in a study of cytotoxic CD8 clonotypes in ibrutinib-treated CLL. Generated by immunoSEQ multiplex PCR, the TCRdb table keeps only in-frame clones and is missing some. The sample has some 290,000 clones; around four fifths are singletons. The sequences come from PBMCs, collected before ibrutinib treatment. These receptors were collected from a human donor with chronic lymphocytic leukemia. CDR3s leave out the opening cysteine and the closing phenylalanine or tryptophan. A D gene is named only where the DNA matches it firmly.

J gene: TRBJ2-3; V gene: TRBV27; D gene: TRBD2; CDR3 protein: ASRVAGSFPDTQY
J gene: TRBJ1-5; V gene: TRBV7-8; D gene: -; CDR3 protein: ASSLDLGAGQINQPQH
J gene: TRBJ1-5; V gene: TRBV7-9; D gene: -; CDR3 protein: ASSSRNQPQH
J gene: TRBJ1-2; V gene: TRBV11-2; D gene: -; CDR3 protein: ASSLPQGFYGYT
J gene: TRBJ1-2; V gene: TRBV29-1; D gene: -; CDR3 protein: SVGRDSLNYGYT
J gene: TRBJ2-1; V gene: TRBV28; D gene: -; CDR3 protein: ASSPGTPNEQF
J gene: TRBJ2-3; V gene: TRBV4-2; D gene: TRBD2; CDR3 protein: ASSQELAGFTDTQY
J gene: TRBJ2-5; V gene: TRBV12-5; D gene: TRBD1; CDR3 protein: ASVATGAPEETQY
J gene: TRBJ1-1; V gene: TRBV2; D gene: -; CDR3 protein: ASALGTEAF
J gene: TRBJ1-4; V gene: TRBV7-2; D gene: -; CDR3 protein: ASSLLGEKLF
J gene: TRBJ1-3; V gene: TRBV13; D gene: -; CDR3 protein: ASSLRSGNTIY
J gene: TRBJ2-3; V gene: TRBV2; D gene: TRBD1; CDR3 protein: ASSGTGSVDTQY
J gene: TRBJ2-5; V gene: TRBV13; D gene: -; CDR3 protein: ASSFSGTRNLETQY
J gene: TRBJ2-7; V gene: TRBV7-9; D gene: -; CDR3 protein: ASSLTGRTYEQY
J gene: TRBJ2-2; V gene: TRBV7-8; D gene: -; CDR3 protein: ASSLRSGSNTGELF
J gene: TRBJ1-2; V gene: TRBV28; D gene: -; CDR3 protein: ASKGGGSGYGYT
J gene: TRBJ2-1; V gene: TRBV2; D gene: -; CDR3 protein: ASTGDNEQF
J gene: TRBJ1-1; V gene: TRBV19; D gene: TRBD1; CDR3 protein: ASSTDRGFTEAF
J gene: TRBJ2-7; V gene: TRBV6-1; D gene: -; CDR3 protein: ASSEISLGIYEQY
J gene: TRBJ1-2; V gene: TRBV27; D gene: TRBD1; CDR3 protein: ASSSSGTGALGYGYT
J gene: TRBJ2-3; V gene: TRBV6-5; D gene: -; CDR3 protein: ASRYRDSTDTQY
J gene: TRBJ1-1; V gene: TRBV2; D gene: -; CDR3 protein: ASSDRVGNTEAF
J gene: TRBJ1-1; V gene: TRBV4-3; D gene: -; CDR3 protein: ASSQDPQGVHTEAF
J gene: TRBJ2-5; V gene: TRBV18; D gene: TRBD1; CDR3 protein: ASSRDRGETQY
J gene: TRBJ2-1; V gene: TRBV5-1; D gene: -; CDR3 protein: ASSLTSGTINEQF
J gene: TRBJ1-1; V gene: TRBV7-2; D gene: -; CDR3 protein: ASSLARLNTEAF
J gene: TRBJ2-3; V gene: TRBV30; D gene: -; CDR3 protein: AWTRTVDTQY
J gene: TRBJ1-1; V gene: TRBV4-1; D gene: TRBD1; CDR3 protein: ASSQHPTGNTEAF
J gene: TRBJ1-1; V gene: TRBV5-1; D gene: -; CDR3 protein: ASSFTGLNTEAF
J gene: TRBJ2-1; V gene: TRBV27; D gene: -; CDR3 protein: ASSFVQKGEQF
J gene: TRBJ2-3; V gene: TRBV29-1; D gene: -; CDR3 protein: SVLSGGTDTQY
J gene: TRBJ2-1; V gene: TRBV6-6; D gene: TRBD1; CDR3 protein: ASRPTGGDGQF
J gene: TRBJ2-6; V gene: TRBV6-5; D gene: -; CDR3 protein: ASSYSRASGANVLT
J gene: TRBJ2-7; V gene: TRBV6-1; D gene: -; CDR3 protein: ASSAARSSEQY
J gene: TRBJ2-1; V gene: TRBV19; D gene: -; CDR3 protein: ASSPTLASRNEQF
J gene: TRBJ1-2; V gene: TRBV10-3; D gene: TRBD1; CDR3 protein: AISEWDRGLSFYT
J gene: TRBJ2-5; V gene: TRBV4-3; D gene: -; CDR3 protein: ASSQGIKETQY
J gene: TRBJ2-2; V gene: TRBV27; D gene: -; CDR3 protein: ASSFFGELF
J gene: TRBJ1-5; V gene: TRBV7-8; D gene: -; CDR3 protein: ASSLEGVYSNQPQH
J gene: TRBJ1-5; V gene: TRBV5-1; D gene: -; CDR3 protein: ASSLGSGNQPQH
J gene: TRBJ1-2; V gene: TRBV29-1; D gene: -; CDR3 protein: SVDSPRQNYGYT
J gene: TRBJ2-7; V gene: TRBV11-2; D gene: -; CDR3 protein: ASSGDTLRSPYEQY
J gene: TRBJ2-2; V gene: TRBV16; D gene: -; CDR3 protein: ASSQYKNTGELF
J gene: TRBJ1-2; V gene: TRBV2; D gene: TRBD1; CDR3 protein: ASSSTGTGYYGYT
J gene: TRBJ2-3; V gene: TRBV5-1; D gene: -; CDR3 protein: ASSLSGDQTDTQY
J gene: TRBJ2-7; V gene: TRBV7-6; D gene: TRBD2; CDR3 protein: ASSSLAGASYEQY
J gene: TRBJ1-2; V gene: TRBV5-6; D gene: TRBD1; CDR3 protein: ASTVRDRDNYGYT
J gene: TRBJ1-2; V gene: TRBV2; D gene: TRBD1; CDR3 protein: ASSDRGRGYT